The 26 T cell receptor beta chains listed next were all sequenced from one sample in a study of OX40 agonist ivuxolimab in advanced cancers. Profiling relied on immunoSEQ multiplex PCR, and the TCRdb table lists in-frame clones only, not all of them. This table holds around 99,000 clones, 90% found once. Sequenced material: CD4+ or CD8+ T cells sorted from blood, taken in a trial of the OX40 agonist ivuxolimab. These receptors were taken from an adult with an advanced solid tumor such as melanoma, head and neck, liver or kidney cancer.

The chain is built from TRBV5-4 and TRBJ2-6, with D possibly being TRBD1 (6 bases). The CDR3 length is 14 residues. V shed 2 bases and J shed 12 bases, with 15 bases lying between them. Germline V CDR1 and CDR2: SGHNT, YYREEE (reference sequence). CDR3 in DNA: TGTGCCAGCAGCTTACCCGGGACAATTGGCGTCCTGACTTTC. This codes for CASSLPGTIGVLTF.

The CDR3 DNA reads as TGTGCCACCAGCAGATCGGGGAGTAGCTCCTACGAGCAGTACTTC. This gives the protein CATSRSGSSSYEQYF. This sequence joins TRBV15 and TRBJ2-7; D is possibly TRBD2 (5 bases). CDR3 length: 15 amino acids. CDR1 is LNHNV and CDR2 is YYDKDF in the germline V gene (reference sequence). V dropped 2 bases and J dropped 0 bases, with 11 bases sitting between them.

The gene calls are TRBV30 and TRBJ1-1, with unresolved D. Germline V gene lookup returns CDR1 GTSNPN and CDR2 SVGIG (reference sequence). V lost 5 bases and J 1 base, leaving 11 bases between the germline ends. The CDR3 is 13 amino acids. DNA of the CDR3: TGTGCCTGGGAATCGCAGGCGAACACTGAAGCTTTCTTT. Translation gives CAWESQANTEAFF. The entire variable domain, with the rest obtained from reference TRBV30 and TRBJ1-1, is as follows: SQTIHQWPATLVQPVGSPLSLECTVEGTSNPNLYWYRQAAGRGLQLLFYSVGIGQISSEVPQNLSASRPQDRQFILSSKKLLLSDSGFYLCAWESQANTEAFFGQGTRLTVV.

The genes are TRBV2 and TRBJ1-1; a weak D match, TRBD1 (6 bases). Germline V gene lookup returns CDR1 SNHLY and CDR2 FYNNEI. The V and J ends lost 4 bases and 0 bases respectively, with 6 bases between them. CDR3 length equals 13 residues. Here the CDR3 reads CASSGDMNTEAFF. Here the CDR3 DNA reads TGTGCCAGCAGTGGGGACATGAACACTGAAGCTTTCTTT.

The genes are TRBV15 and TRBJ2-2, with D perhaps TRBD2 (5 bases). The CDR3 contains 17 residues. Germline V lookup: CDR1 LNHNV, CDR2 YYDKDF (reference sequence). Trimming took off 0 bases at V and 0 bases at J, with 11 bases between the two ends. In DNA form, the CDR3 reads TGTGCCACCAGCAGAGAGAGCGGAGTCCCGAACACCGGGGAGCTGTTTTTT. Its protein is CATSRESGVPNTGELFF. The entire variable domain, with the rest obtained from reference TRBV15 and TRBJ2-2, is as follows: DAMVIQNPRYQVTQFGKPVTLSCSQTLNHNVMYWYQQKSSQAPKLLFHYYDKDFNNEADTPDNFQSRRPNTSFCFLDIRSPGLGDTAMYLCATSRESGVPNTGELFFGEGSRLTVL.

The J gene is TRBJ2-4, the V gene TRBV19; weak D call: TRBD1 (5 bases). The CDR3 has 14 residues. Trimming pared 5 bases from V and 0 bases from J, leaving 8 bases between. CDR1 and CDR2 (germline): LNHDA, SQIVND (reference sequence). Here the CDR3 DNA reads TGTGCCAGTAGTGCCAGGGTAGCCAAAAACATTCAGTACTTC. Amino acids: CASSARVAKNIQYF.

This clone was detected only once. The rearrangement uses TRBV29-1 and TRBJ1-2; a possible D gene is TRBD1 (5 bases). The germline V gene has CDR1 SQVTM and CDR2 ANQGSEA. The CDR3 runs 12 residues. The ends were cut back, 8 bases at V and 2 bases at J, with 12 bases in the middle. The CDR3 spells CSLGDFNYGYTF. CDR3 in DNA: TGCAGCCTTGGGGACTTCAACTATGGCTACACCTTC.

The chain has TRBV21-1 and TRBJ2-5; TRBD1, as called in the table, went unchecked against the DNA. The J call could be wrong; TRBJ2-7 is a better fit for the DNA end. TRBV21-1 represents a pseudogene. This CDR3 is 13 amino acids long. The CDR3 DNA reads TGTGCCAGCGGGGGACAGGGAAATGGCGAGCAGTACTTC. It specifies CASGGQGNGEQYF.

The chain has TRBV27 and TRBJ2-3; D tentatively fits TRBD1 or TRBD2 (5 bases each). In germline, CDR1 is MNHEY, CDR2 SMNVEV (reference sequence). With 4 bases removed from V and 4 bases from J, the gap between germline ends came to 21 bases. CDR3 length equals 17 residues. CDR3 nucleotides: TGTGCCAGCAGTTCTAATGCGCGGGCAGGGTGGGCAGATACGCAGTATTTT. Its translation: CASSSNARAGWADTQYF.

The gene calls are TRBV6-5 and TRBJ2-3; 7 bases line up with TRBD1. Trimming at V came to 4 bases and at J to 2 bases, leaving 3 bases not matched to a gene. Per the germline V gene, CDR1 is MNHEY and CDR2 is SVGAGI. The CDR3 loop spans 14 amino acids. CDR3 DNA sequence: TGTGCCAGCAGTTTGGGACAGCCCACAGATACGCAGTATTTT. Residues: CASSLGQPTDTQYF.

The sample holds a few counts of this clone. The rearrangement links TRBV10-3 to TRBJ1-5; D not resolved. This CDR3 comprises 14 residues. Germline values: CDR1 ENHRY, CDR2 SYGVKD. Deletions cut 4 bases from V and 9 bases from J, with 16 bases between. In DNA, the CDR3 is TGTGCCATCAGTGGCTCTACGGGTCCCGGGCCCCAGCATTTT. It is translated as CAISGSTGPGPQHF.

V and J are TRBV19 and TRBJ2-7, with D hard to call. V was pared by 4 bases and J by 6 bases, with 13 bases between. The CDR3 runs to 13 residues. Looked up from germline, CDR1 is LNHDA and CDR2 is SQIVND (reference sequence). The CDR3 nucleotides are TGTGCCAGTAGTACTCGTAGTACCCCCGAGCAGTACTTC. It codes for CASSTRSTPEQYF.

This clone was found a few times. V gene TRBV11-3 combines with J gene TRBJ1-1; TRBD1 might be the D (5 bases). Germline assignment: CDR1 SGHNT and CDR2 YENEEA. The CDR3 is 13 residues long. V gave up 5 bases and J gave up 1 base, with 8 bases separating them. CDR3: CASSTDKNTEAFF. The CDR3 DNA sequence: TGTGCCAGCAGCACGGACAAGAACACTGAAGCTTTCTTT.

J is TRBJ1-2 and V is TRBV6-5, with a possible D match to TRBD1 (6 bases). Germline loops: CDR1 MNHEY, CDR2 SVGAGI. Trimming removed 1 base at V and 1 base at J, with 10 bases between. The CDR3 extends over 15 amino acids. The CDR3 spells CASSYLQGLNYGYTF. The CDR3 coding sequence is TGTGCCAGCAGTTACTTACAGGGACTTAACTATGGCTACACCTTC.

The CDR3, as DNA: TGTGCCAGCAGCCAAGATGCGCTGCGGGGGAACACTGAAGCTTTCTTT. Its translation is CASSQDALRGNTEAFF. The chain links TRBV4-2 to TRBJ1-1; unclear D gene. Trimming shortened V by 0 bases and J by 1 base, and 12 bases separated the two germline ends. Germline assignment: CDR1 LGHNA and CDR2 YNFKEQ. The CDR3 extends over 16 amino acids.

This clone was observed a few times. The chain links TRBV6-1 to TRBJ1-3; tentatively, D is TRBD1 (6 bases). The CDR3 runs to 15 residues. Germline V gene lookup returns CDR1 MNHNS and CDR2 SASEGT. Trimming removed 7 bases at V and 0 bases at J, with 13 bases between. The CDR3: CASTENRDSGNTIYF. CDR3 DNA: TGTGCCAGCACCGAGAACAGGGACTCTGGAAACACCATATATTTT.

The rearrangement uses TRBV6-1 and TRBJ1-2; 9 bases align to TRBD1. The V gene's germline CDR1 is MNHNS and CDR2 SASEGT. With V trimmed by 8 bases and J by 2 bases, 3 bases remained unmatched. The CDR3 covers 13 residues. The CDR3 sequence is CASETGGNYGYTF. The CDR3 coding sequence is TGTGCCAGCGAGACAGGGGGGAACTATGGCTACACCTTC.

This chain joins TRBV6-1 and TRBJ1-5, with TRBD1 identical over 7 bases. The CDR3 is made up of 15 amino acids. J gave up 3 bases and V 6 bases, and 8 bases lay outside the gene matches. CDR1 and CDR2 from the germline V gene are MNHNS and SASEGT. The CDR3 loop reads CASRGTGTVNQPQHF. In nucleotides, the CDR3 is TGTGCCAGCAGAGGTACCGGGACAGTCAATCAGCCCCAGCATTTT.

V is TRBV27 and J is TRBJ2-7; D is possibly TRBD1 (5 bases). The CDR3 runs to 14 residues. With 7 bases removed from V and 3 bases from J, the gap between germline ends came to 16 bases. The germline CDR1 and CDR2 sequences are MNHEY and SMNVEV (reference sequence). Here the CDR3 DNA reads TGTGCCAGCAAATACTGGGGCAGGGACTACGAGCAGTACTTC. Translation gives CASKYWGRDYEQYF.

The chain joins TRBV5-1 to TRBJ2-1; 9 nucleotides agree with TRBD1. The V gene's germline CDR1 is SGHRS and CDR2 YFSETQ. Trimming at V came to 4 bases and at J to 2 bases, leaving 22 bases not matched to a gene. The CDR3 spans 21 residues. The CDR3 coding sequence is TGCGCCAGCAGCACCCTGGGGCCGGGACAGGGAATCCGGGGAGCCTACAATGAGCAGTTCTTC. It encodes CASSTLGPGQGIRGAYNEQFF.

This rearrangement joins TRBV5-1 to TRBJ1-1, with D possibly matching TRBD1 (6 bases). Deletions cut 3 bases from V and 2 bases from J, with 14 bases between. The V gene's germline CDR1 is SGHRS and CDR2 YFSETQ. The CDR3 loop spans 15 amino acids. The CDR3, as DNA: TGCGCCAGCAGCTCCGGGGGGGGCTTCAACACTGAAGCTTTCTTT. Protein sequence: CASSSGGGFNTEAFF.

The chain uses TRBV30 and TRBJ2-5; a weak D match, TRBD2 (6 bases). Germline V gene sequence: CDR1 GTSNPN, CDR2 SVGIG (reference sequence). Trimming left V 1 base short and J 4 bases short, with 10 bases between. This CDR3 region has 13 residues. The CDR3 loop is CAWSGGGPETQYF. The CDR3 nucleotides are TGTGCCTGGAGTGGGGGAGGACCAGAGACCCAGTACTTC.

As DNA, the CDR3 is TGTGCCAGCAGCCAAGATTTACAAAACATTCAGTACTTC. Translated, it gives CASSQDLQNIQYF. The J gene is TRBJ2-4, the V gene TRBV14; D not certain. V was trimmed by 0 bases and J by 5 bases, leaving 5 bases between them. The CDR3 extends over 13 amino acids. CDR1 is SGHDN and CDR2 is FVKESK in the germline V gene.

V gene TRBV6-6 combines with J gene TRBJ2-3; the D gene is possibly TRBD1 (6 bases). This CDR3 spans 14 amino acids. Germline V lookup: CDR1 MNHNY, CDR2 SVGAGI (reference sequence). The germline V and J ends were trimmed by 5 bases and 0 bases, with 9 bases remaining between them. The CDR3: CASSTGQSTDTQYF. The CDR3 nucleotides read TGTGCCAGCAGTACGGGACAAAGCACAGATACGCAGTATTTT.

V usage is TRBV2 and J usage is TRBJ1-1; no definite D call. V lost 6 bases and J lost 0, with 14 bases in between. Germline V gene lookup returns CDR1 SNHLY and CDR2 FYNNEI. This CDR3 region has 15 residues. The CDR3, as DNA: TGTGCCAGCAGCGACGTGGCAGTAATGAACACTGAAGCTTTCTTT. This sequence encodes CASSDVAVMNTEAFF.

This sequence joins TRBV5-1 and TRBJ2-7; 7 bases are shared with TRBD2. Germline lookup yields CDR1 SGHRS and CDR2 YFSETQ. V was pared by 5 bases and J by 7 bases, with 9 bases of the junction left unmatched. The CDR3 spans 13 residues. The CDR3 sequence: CASRYAGAGEQYF. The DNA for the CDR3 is TGCGCCAGCAGATACGCGGGAGCGGGAGAGCAGTACTTC.